This entry concerns a single T cell receptor beta chain. Its target is unknown. From the RT-PCR reads, TCRdb called clonotypes with MiXCR, one entry per CDR3 protein. The data contain over 650,000 distinct CDR3 sequences, less than 20% of them singletons. The sample comes from a study of response to subunit inactivated influenza vaccine. The study's findings and limits: Researchers suggested that each seasonal influenza vaccination recruits few new T cells.

This CDR3 comprises 16 residues. Trimming cost V 7 bases and J 0 bases; bases outside gene matches: 8. V gene TRBV12-3 or TRBV12-4 combines with J gene TRBJ2-2, with 7 bases aligning to TRBD1. The sequence was obtained from a man aged 50 to 60 who received an inactivated influenza vaccine. The sample here was PBMCs from blood, taken 4 to 6 days after vaccination. CDR3 amino acids: CASTPLGQTNTGELFF. CDR3 nucleotide sequence: TGTGCCAGCACCCCACTGGGACAGACGAACACCGGGGAGCTGTTTTTT.